This TCR beta chain was obtained from a study of CD8+ T cells in alopecia areata. The treatment here: oral pan-JAK inhibitor, 5-10 mg twice daily. After isolation, RNA underwent reverse transcription to generate cDNA as the sequencing template. The repertoire was sequenced with immunoSEQ multiplex PCR; TCRdb's copy has only in-frame clones and lacks some. This sample has fewer than 110,000 clones; approximately 84% occur once, and the top ten carry 11%. General observations from the study: Persistence of many expanded lesional clones was seen in scalp and blood during tofacitinib.

This CDR3 is built from 13 residues. CDR1 LNHNV and CDR2 YYDKDF come from the germline V gene (reference sequence). In regard to this clone: Its target is not known.

This receptor was taken from a human donor with alopecia areata. This sequence joins TRBV15 and TRBJ2-5; 8 bases agree with TRBD1. The DNA end is a closer match to TRBJ2-7, so the J assignment may be wrong. The sample here was CD8+ T cells sorted from blood, taken at roughly week 30, from a patient treated with tofacitinib. CDR3: CATSTGQGYEQYF. The DNA for the CDR3 is TGTGCCACCAGCACCGGACAGGGTTACGAGCAGTACTTC.